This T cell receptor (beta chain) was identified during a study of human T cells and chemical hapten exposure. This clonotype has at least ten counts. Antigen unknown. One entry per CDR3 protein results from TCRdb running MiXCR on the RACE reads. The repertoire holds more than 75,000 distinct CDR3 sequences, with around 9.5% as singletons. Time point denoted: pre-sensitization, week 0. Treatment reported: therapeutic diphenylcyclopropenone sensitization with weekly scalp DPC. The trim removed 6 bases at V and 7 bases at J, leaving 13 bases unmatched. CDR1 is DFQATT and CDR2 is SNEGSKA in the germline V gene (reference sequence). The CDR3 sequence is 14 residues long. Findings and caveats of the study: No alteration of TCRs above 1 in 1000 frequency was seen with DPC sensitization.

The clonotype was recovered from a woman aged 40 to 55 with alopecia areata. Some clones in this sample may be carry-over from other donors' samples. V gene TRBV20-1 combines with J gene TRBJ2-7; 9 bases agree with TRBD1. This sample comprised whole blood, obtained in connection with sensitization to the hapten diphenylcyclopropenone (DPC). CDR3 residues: CSAQVRDRVWEQYF. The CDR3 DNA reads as TGCAGTGCCCAGGTCCGGGACAGGGTATGGGAGCAGTACTTC.